Listed here are 10 T cell receptor beta chains from one sample, sequenced in a study of shared clonotypes between healthy human individuals. Clones were read by immunoSEQ multiplex PCR, and TCRdb kept only the in-frame ones, dropping some. Here the sample spans some 200,000 clones, about 93% being singletons. Sequences were obtained from naive CD4+ T cells sorted from blood. As for subset: CD45RA+ positively selected. These receptors all stem from a woman in her twenties or thirties in good health.

The V and J genes are TRBV4-1 and TRBJ2-1; 13 positions agree with TRBD2. The CDR3 runs 16 residues. Germline CDR1 is MGHRA and CDR2 is YSYEKL. The V segment lost 1 base and the J segment 5 bases; nucleotides outside the gene matches: 2. CDR3 residues: CASSQAGTSGNNEQFF. CDR3 DNA: TGCGCCAGCAGCCAAGCCGGGACTAGCGGGAACAATGAGCAGTTCTTC.

The chain has TRBV28 and TRBJ1-2; 9 bases line up with TRBD1. Germline V gene sequence: CDR1 MDHEN, CDR2 SYDVKM. The length of the CDR3 is 13 residues. The trim removed 5 bases at V and 6 bases at J, leaving 4 bases unmatched. In DNA form, the CDR3 reads TGTGCCAGCAGTATGGGACAGGGAGATGGCTACACCTTC. Its translation: CASSMGQGDGYTF.

The V call is TRBV5-4, the J call TRBJ2-3, with a weak D call TRBD1 (5 bases). V was trimmed by 4 bases and J by 4 bases, leaving 16 bases between them. From germline, CDR1 is SGHNT and CDR2 YYREEE (reference sequence). This CDR3 spans 15 amino acids. CDR3 sequence: CASSPGGAESDTQYF. As DNA, the CDR3 is TGTGCCAGCAGCCCCGGTGGGGCCGAGTCAGATACGCAGTATTTT.

The chain has TRBV28 and TRBJ2-7; 9 bases match TRBD1. Germline-derived CDR1 and CDR2 are MDHEN and SYDVKM. This CDR3 is 15 amino acids long. With 6 bases clipped from V and 4 bases from J, the junction kept 10 bases outside the gene matches. CDR3 coding DNA: TGTGCCAGCAGGGGACCCGGGACAGGGAAATACGAGCAGTACTTC. Encoded protein: CASRGPGTGKYEQYF.

J is TRBJ2-3 and V is TRBV28, with 7 bases lining up with TRBD1. CDR1 MDHEN and CDR2 SYDVKM come from the germline V gene. The V segment lost 3 bases and the J segment 1 base; nucleotides outside the gene matches: 4. This CDR3 comprises 15 residues. The CDR3 here is CASSFAGGGTDTQYF. The CDR3 DNA reads TGTGCCAGCAGTTTCGCAGGGGGTGGCACAGATACGCAGTATTTT.

The chain uses TRBV5-1 and TRBJ1-1; D not resolved. CDR1 SGHRS and CDR2 YFSETQ come from the germline V gene. Trimming took off 0 bases at V and 7 bases at J, with 4 bases between the two ends. This CDR3 contains 11 residues. The CDR3 sequence is CASSLGDEAFF. CDR3 coding DNA: TGCGCCAGCAGCTTGGGGGATGAAGCTTTCTTT. Filled out from reference TRBV5-1 and TRBJ1-1, the complete variable domain reads KAGVTQTPRYLIKTRGQQVTLSCSPISGHRSVSWYQQTPGQGLQFLFEYFSETQRNKGNFPGRFSGRQFSNSRSEMNVSTLELGDSALYLCASSLGDEAFFGQGTRLTVV.

The chain recombines TRBV18 with TRBJ2-2, with TRBD2 matching 7 bases. Germline CDR1 reads KGHSH; CDR2 reads LQKENI. With V trimmed by 1 base and J by 5 bases, 7 bases remained unmatched. This CDR3 has 16 amino acids. CDR3 DNA sequence: TGTGCCAGCTCACCACGGGGCGGGAGTACGACCGGGGAGCTGTTTTTT. It yields the protein CASSPRGGSTTGELFF.

The chain links TRBV10-2 to TRBJ2-2, with D tentatively TRBD2 (6 bases). V was clipped by 4 bases and J by 3 bases, with 24 bases between them. Germline loops: CDR1 WSHSY, CDR2 SAAADI. This CDR3 is built from 19 residues. The CDR3 here is CASSGGGTTQFFDTGELFF. CDR3 bases: TGCGCCAGCAGTGGGGGCGGGACCACCCAGTTTTTTGACACCGGGGAGCTGTTTTTT.

This clone was counted once. This chain uses TRBV10-2 with TRBJ1-1; TRBD1 is a possible D gene (5 bases). This CDR3 has 16 residues. The germline CDR1 and CDR2 sequences are WSHSY and SAAADI. V was shortened by 3 bases and J by 6 bases, with 20 bases between the two germline ends. CDR3 nucleotides: TGCGCCAGCAGTGACGGGAACACTGGCAGGGCGGCTGAAGCTTTCTTT. Translating gives CASSDGNTGRAAEAFF.

V gene TRBV4-1 combines with J gene TRBJ1-2; D perhaps matches TRBD1 (6 bases). Germline CDR1 is MGHRA and CDR2 is YSYEKL. CDR3 length: 17 residues. Trimming left V 0 bases short and J 4 bases short, with 18 bases between. CDR3 sequence (DNA): TGCGCCAGCAGCCAAGAAAATAGTGGGTACAGGGTCTATGGCTACACCTTC. Translating gives CASSQENSGYRVYGYTF.